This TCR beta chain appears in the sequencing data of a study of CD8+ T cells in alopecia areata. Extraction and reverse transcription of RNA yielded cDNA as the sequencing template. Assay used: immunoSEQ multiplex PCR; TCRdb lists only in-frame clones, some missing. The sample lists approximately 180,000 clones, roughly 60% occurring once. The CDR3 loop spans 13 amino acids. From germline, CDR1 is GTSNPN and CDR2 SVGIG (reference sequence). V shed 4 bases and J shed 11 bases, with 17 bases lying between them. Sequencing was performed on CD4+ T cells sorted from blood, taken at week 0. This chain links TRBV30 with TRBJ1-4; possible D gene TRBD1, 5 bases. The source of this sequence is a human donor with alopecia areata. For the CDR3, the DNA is TGTGCCTGGAACCCCCAGGGCGGCGAGAAACTGTTTTTT. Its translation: CAWNPQGGEKLFF.